One sample yielded the 20 T cell receptor beta chains listed below, sequenced in a study of T-cell memory formation after mild COVID-19. Via MiXCR, TCRdb re-called the 5' RACE reads, giving one row per CDR3 protein. The table lists around 440,000 distinct CDR3 sequences, about 20% of them singletons. Sequenced: PBMCs or a T cell subset sorted from them (not recorded which). These receptors were collected from an adult woman who had mild COVID-19 (a few samples of this study predate the infection). Cell type and time point are not known.

V usage is TRBV7-9 and J usage is TRBJ2-3, with no clear D. The CDR3 covers 13 residues. The ends were cut back, 3 bases at V and 4 bases at J, with 8 bases in the middle. The germline CDR1 and CDR2 sequences are SEHNR and FQNEAQ (reference sequence). The CDR3: CASSLETADTQYF. The CDR3, as DNA: TGTGCCAGCAGCTTGGAGACGGCAGATACGCAGTATTTT.

The sample holds a few counts of this clonotype. The chain is built from TRBV29-1 and TRBJ1-1; D perhaps matches TRBD1 (6 bases). This CDR3 has 13 residues. Germline values: CDR1 SQVTM, CDR2 ANQGSEA. V lost 3 bases, J lost 4 bases, and 12 bases lay in between. The CDR3 DNA sequence: TGCAGCGTTGATTGGGGGGGCGCCACTGAAGCTTTCTTT. As protein: CSVDWGGATEAFF.

This clonotype was recorded once. The gene calls are TRBV20-1 and TRBJ2-1; no reliable D call. Trimming stripped 1 base from V and 6 bases from J, with 13 bases between. The CDR3 length is 14 residues. Germline CDR1 reads DFQATT; CDR2 reads SNEGSKA (reference sequence). In DNA form, the CDR3 reads TGCAGTGCTAGAGGCGTCGAGTGGAGCAATGAGCAGTTCTTC. This translates into CSARGVEWSNEQFF.

This clonotype was found a few times. The rearrangement uses TRBV4-2 and TRBJ2-1; D may correspond to TRBD1 or TRBD2 (5 bases each). The CDR3 has 16 amino acids. Trimming removed 1 base from V and 6 bases from J, with 16 bases in between. Germline V CDR1 and CDR2: LGHNA, YNFKEQ. The CDR3 protein is CASSQATGTSVNEQFF. DNA of the CDR3: TGTGCCAGCAGCCAAGCTACCGGGACCTCTGTCAATGAGCAGTTCTTC.

This clonotype showed up just a few times. The genes are TRBV19 and TRBJ2-1; a weak D match, TRBD2 (5 bases). The CDR3 loop spans 14 amino acids. The germline V gene has CDR1 LNHDA and CDR2 SQIVND (reference sequence). With 6 bases removed from V and 2 bases from J, the gap between germline ends came to 11 bases. The CDR3 reads CASRVLATYNEQFF. The CDR3 region has the DNA TGTGCCAGTAGGGTCCTAGCAACCTACAATGAGCAGTTCTTC.

The gene calls are TRBV12-3 or TRBV12-4 and TRBJ2-7; possibly TRBD1 for D (5 bases). V lost 5 bases and J 4 bases, leaving 9 bases between the germline ends. CDR3 length: 12 residues. CDR3 in amino acids: CASSIGVYEQYF. The CDR3 nucleotides are TGTGCCAGCAGTATAGGGGTGTACGAGCAGTACTTC.

This clonotype occurred a few times. A far larger clone is just one base off, so this is likely a read error. CDR3 protein: CASSLGGITEAFF. The CDR3 coding sequence is TGTGCCAGCAGCTTGGGGGGGATCACTGAAGCTTTCTTT. The rearrangement joins TRBV7-9 to TRBJ1-1; tentatively, D is TRBD1 (5 bases). CDR1 SEHNR and CDR2 FQNEAQ come from the germline V gene (reference sequence). Deletions cut 3 bases from V and 4 bases from J, with 9 bases between. CDR3 length: 13 amino acids.

CDR3 sequence (DNA): TGTGCCAGCTCACCCAGGACAGGGGGCTGGCGAGAGACCCAGTACTTC. It is translated as CASSPRTGGWRETQYF. J is TRBJ2-5 and V is TRBV18; 11 bases agree with TRBD1. CDR1 is KGHSH and CDR2 is LQKENI in the germline V gene. The length of the CDR3 is 16 residues. The V gene end was trimmed by 3 bases and the J gene end by 4 bases; junction bases not matched to a gene: 7. The full variable domain, completed using reference TRBV18 and TRBJ2-5, is NAGVMQNPRHLVRRRGQEARLRCSPMKGHSHVYWYRQLPEEGLKFMVYLQKENIIDESGMPKERFSAEFPKEGPSILRIQQVVRGDSAAYFCASSPRTGGWRETQYFGPGTRLLVL.

This clonotype appeared many times. The chain couples TRBV4-1 to TRBJ1-2; D is unresolved. Deletions cut 0 bases from V and 7 bases from J, with 21 bases between. The CDR3 is 17 residues long. Germline loops: CDR1 MGHRA, CDR2 YSYEKL. The CDR3 DNA follows: TGCGCCAGCAGCCAAGACCTTTCGCCTGCCAGTTGGGGTGGCTACACCTTC. Amino acid sequence: CASSQDLSPASWGGYTF.

This clonotype was detected only a few times. V gene TRBV6-5 combines with J gene TRBJ1-2, with D uncertain. The CDR3 has 15 amino acids. Trimming cost V 1 base and J 1 base, with 10 bases left between them. The V gene's germline CDR1 is MNHEY and CDR2 SVGAGI. The CDR3 is CASSYYNEGNYGYTF. DNA of the CDR3: TGTGCCAGCAGTTACTACAATGAGGGTAACTATGGCTACACCTTC.

The chain joins TRBV6-2 or TRBV6-3 to TRBJ2-7, with D maybe TRBD2 (6 bases). This CDR3 spans 14 amino acids. Trimming took 5 bases from V and 6 from J, leaving 17 bases between them. Germline lookup yields CDR1 MNHEY and CDR2 SVGEGT. CDR3 sequence (DNA): TGTGCCAGCAGTGACCGGGACTCAGCCATCGAGCAGTACTTC. Protein sequence: CASSDRDSAIEQYF.

V and J are TRBV9 and TRBJ1-2; D gene ambiguous. Looked up from germline, CDR1 is SGDLS and CDR2 is YYNGEE. V was trimmed by 5 bases and J by 5 bases, leaving 13 bases between them. The CDR3 loop spans 13 amino acids. Here the CDR3 reads CASSVGTEYGYTF. DNA of the CDR3: TGTGCCAGCAGTGTTGGCACGGAATATGGCTACACCTTC.

In its sample, this clonotype was seen a few times. The rearrangement links TRBV5-1 to TRBJ2-7, with TRBD2 matching over 13 bases. J lost 6 bases, V lost 4 bases, and 4 bases had no gene match. CDR1 is SGHRS, CDR2 YFSETQ, per germline. The CDR3 has 14 residues. CDR3 sequence: CASSPGLAGVEQYF. CDR3 DNA sequence: TGCGCCAGCAGCCCCGGACTAGCGGGAGTCGAGCAGTACTTC.

This clonotype was found many times. V gene TRBV10-3 combines with J gene TRBJ2-7; TRBD1 aligns across 8 bases. CDR3 size: 13 residues. From germline, CDR1 is ENHRY and CDR2 SYGVKD. With 3 bases clipped from V and 5 bases from J, the junction kept 3 bases outside the gene matches. CDR3 in amino acids: CAISDRGQHEQYF. As DNA, the CDR3 is TGTGCCATCAGTGACAGGGGGCAACACGAGCAGTACTTC.

This clonotype was observed a handful of times. The chain is built from TRBV2 and TRBJ2-2; D gene ambiguous. CDR1 is SNHLY and CDR2 is FYNNEI in the germline V gene. The CDR3 loop spans 14 amino acids. V lost 1 base to trimming and J lost 4 bases, with 7 bases between them. The CDR3 protein is CASSEGLTTGELFF. The CDR3 DNA sequence: TGTGCCAGCAGTGAAGGGCTAACCACCGGGGAGCTGTTTTTT.

V gene TRBV5-1 combines with J gene TRBJ2-2; tentatively, D is TRBD2 (5 bases). In germline, CDR1 is SGHRS, CDR2 YFSETQ. CDR3 size: 14 residues. V was trimmed by 1 base and J by 7 bases, leaving 11 bases between them. Written as DNA, the CDR3 is TGCGCCAGCAGCTTGACGGTAGCGAGCGGGGAGCTGTTTTTT. This codes for CASSLTVASGELFF.

This clonotype was detected a few times. The chain recombines TRBV7-9 with TRBJ2-3, with 11 bases identical to TRBD2. V shed 5 bases, J shed 2 bases, and the junction held 9 bases outside the gene matches. The CDR3 runs to 17 residues. Germline lookup yields CDR1 SEHNR and CDR2 FQNEAQ (reference sequence). CDR3 bases: TGTGCCAGCAGCCCCGCGGGACTAGCGGATCTCACAGATACGCAGTATTTT. Residues: CASSPAGLADLTDTQYF.

This clonotype appeared a few times. The chain joins TRBV19 to TRBJ2-1; 9 bases fit TRBD2. CDR1 LNHDA and CDR2 SQIVND come from the germline V gene (reference sequence). The junction had 4 bases not matched to a gene; V was cut back by 6 bases and J by 4 bases. The CDR3 contains 14 residues. DNA of the CDR3: TGTGCCAGTAGCCGACTAGCGGCTTACAATGAGCAGTTCTTC. It is translated as CASSRLAAYNEQFF.

This clonotype has a handful of counts. The chain uses TRBV5-1 and TRBJ2-7; possibly TRBD1 or TRBD2 for D (6 bases each). V was trimmed by 2 bases and J by 5 bases, leaving 14 bases between them. This CDR3 has 14 amino acids. Germline V CDR1 and CDR2: SGHRS, YFSETQ. Here the CDR3 reads CASSFRRGDHEQYF. DNA of the CDR3: TGCGCCAGCAGCTTCAGAAGGGGGGATCACGAGCAGTACTTC.

This clonotype came up once. The rearrangement joins TRBV2 to TRBJ2-7; D is uncertain. The length of the CDR3 is 15 residues. Germline loops: CDR1 SNHLY, CDR2 FYNNEI. The V end was cut by 0 bases, the J end by 0 bases, with 9 bases between. The CDR3 coding sequence is TGTGCCAGCAGTGAAGCGCACTACAGCTCCTACGAGCAGTACTTC. This gives the protein CASSEAHYSSYEQYF.